This T cell receptor (beta chain) emerged from a study of neoadjuvant nivolumab and ipilimumab in lung cancer. Sample share makes this clone medium-sized. Its specificity is unknown. Repertoires were generated with immunoSEQ multiplex PCR, while TCRdb's copy carries only in-frame clones and drops some. The data show 4,000 to 5,000 clones, 70% to 75% seen once. V was cut by 4 bases and J by 8 bases, with 16 bases left in between. Germline CDR1 and CDR2: SGDLS and YYNGEE. This CDR3 region has 15 residues. Study-wide results and caveats: TCR richness and clonality were higher in tumors than adjacent uninvolved lung.

This TCR was sampled from an adult with non-small cell lung cancer. Here the sequenced sample was tumor tissue, taken after neoadjuvant nivolumab, alone or with ipilimumab, at or shortly before surgery. The chain links TRBV9 to TRBJ1-6; possible D gene TRBD1, 6 bases. CDR3 nucleotides: TGTGCCAGCAGCTCATCCACAGGGCCCTATTCACCCCTCCACTTT. Amino acid sequence: CASSSSTGPYSPLHF.